The 25 T cell receptor beta chains given below trace back to one sample, sequenced in a study of cytomegalovirus exposure and HLA in healthy donors. The primer mix had 60 Vbeta and 13 Jbeta primers. The assay was immunoSEQ multiplex PCR, and TCRdb's table has in-frame clones only and misses some. The sample lists 160,000 or so clones, 60% to 80% occurring once. Sequenced: PBMCs. These receptors were taken from a woman in her twenties or thirties in good health and CMV-seronegative.

The genes are TRBV7-2 and TRBJ2-3; possibly TRBD1 for D (5 bases). CDR1 SGHTA and CDR2 FQGNSA come from the germline V gene. The CDR3 is 13 residues long. V was cut by 5 bases and J by 4 bases, with 10 bases left in between. In DNA form, the CDR3 reads TGTGCCAGCAGCGTAAGGGGCTCAGATACGCAGTATTTT. It is translated as CASSVRGSDTQYF.

This rearrangement joins TRBV2 to TRBJ1-6; tentatively, D is TRBD1 (6 bases). The germline V gene encodes CDR1 SNHLY and CDR2 FYNNEI. Trimming left V 2 bases short and J 6 bases short, with 11 bases between. This CDR3 contains 15 residues. DNA of the CDR3: TGTGCCAGCAGTGAATTAGGGGGTATTAATTCACCCCTCCACTTT. Translated: CASSELGGINSPLHF.

This rearrangement joins TRBV9 to TRBJ2-3, with 13 bases identical to TRBD2. Germline V gene lookup returns CDR1 SGDLS and CDR2 YYNGEE. This CDR3 contains 16 residues. V was clipped by 4 bases and J by 4 bases; unmatched bases: 6. The CDR3 sequence is CASSTGLAGFSDTQYF. The CDR3 DNA follows: TGTGCCAGCAGCACGGGACTAGCGGGGTTTTCAGATACGCAGTATTTT.

In its sample, this clone was seen once. The chain joins TRBV5-1 to TRBJ2-7, with TRBD1 identical over 12 bases. The germline CDR1 and CDR2 sequences are SGHRS and YFSETQ. This CDR3 is built from 14 residues. Trimming cost V 10 bases and J 6 bases; bases outside gene matches: 11. CDR3 coding DNA: TGCGCCTCCCAGACCGGGACAGGGGGCTTCGAGCAGTACTTC. It encodes CASQTGTGGFEQYF.

The table lists this clone with a few counts. This sequence joins TRBV27 and TRBJ2-1, with 11 bases lining up with TRBD2. The CDR3 is made up of 16 amino acids. CDR1 is MNHEY and CDR2 is SMNVEV in the germline V gene (reference sequence). V was clipped by 2 bases and J by 5 bases; unmatched bases: 5. The CDR3 reads CASSLIRLAGNNEQFF. CDR3 sequence (DNA): TGTGCCAGCAGTTTAATAAGACTAGCGGGAAACAATGAGCAGTTCTTC.

V usage is TRBV27 and J usage is TRBJ2-7; 12 bases agree with TRBD2. Looked up from germline, CDR1 is MNHEY and CDR2 is SMNVEV (reference sequence). V was pared by 6 bases and J by 4 bases, with 7 bases of the junction left unmatched. The CDR3 contains 15 residues. CDR3 sequence: CASSQTSGGLYEQYF. The DNA for the CDR3 is TGTGCCAGCAGCCAGACTAGCGGGGGACTTTACGAGCAGTACTTC.

The genes are TRBV30 and TRBJ1-2; D gene unclear. The V gene lost 3 bases and the J gene lost 8 bases, with 19 bases spanning the gap. The CDR3 contains 14 residues. CDR1 is GTSNPN, CDR2 SVGIG, per germline (reference sequence). CDR3 sequence reads: CAWRGVSPRSGYTF. CDR3 DNA: TGTGCCTGGAGGGGAGTCTCACCCCGCTCCGGCTACACCTTC.

The chain joins TRBV5-1 to TRBJ1-4, with D maybe TRBD1 (6 bases). The CDR3 totals 15 residues. Germline V gene lookup returns CDR1 SGHRS and CDR2 YFSETQ. V was pared by 0 bases and J by 8 bases, with 14 bases between. The DNA of the CDR3 is TGCGCCAGCAGCTTGGAGACGGGGGGGCCGGAAAAACTGTTTTTT. Protein product: CASSLETGGPEKLFF.

This chain connects TRBV5-4 to TRBJ2-3; D is perhaps TRBD2 (5 bases). Per germline, CDR1 SGHNT and CDR2 YYREEE (reference sequence). This CDR3 is built from 13 residues. The V end lost 0 bases, the J end lost 4 bases, and 6 bases lay between the germline ends. The CDR3 region is CASSLAAADTQYF. For the CDR3, the DNA is TGTGCCAGCAGCTTGGCAGCGGCAGATACGCAGTATTTT.

The chain uses TRBV28 and TRBJ1-5; 10 bases map to TRBD1. Trimming removed 6 bases from V and 2 bases from J; junction bases left unmatched: 10. The germline gives CDR1 MDHEN, CDR2 SYDVKM. The CDR3 loop spans 17 amino acids. The CDR3 sequence is CASRTGGRFRGNQPQHF. CDR3 DNA sequence: TGTGCCAGCAGGACAGGGGGCAGATTCCGTGGCAATCAGCCCCAGCATTTT.

J is TRBJ2-7 and V is TRBV7-2; TRBD2 matches at 8 bases. Germline assignment: CDR1 SGHTA and CDR2 FQGNSA. The CDR3 extends over 14 amino acids. The junction had 6 bases not matched to a gene; V was cut back by 5 bases and J by 3 bases. CDR3 coding DNA: TGTGCCAGCAGCCAAATAGCGGGGCTCTACGAGCAGTACTTC. Residues: CASSQIAGLYEQYF.

The V gene is TRBV5-6, the J gene TRBJ2-3; tentatively, D is TRBD1 (6 bases). CDR3 length: 14 amino acids. Per the germline V gene, CDR1 is SGHDT and CDR2 is YYEEEE. V was pared by 0 bases and J by 2 bases, with 7 bases between. The CDR3 reads CASSLDRVTDTQYF. The CDR3 DNA reads TGTGCCAGCAGCTTGGACAGGGTCACAGATACGCAGTATTTT. Using reference TRBV5-6 and TRBJ2-3 for the parts outside the CDR3, the full variable domain is DAGVTQSPTHLIKTRGQQVTLRCSPKSGHDTVSWYQQALGQGPQFIFQYYEEEERQRGNFPDRFSGHQFPNYSSELNVNALLLGDSALYLCASSLDRVTDTQYFGPGTRLTVL.

The CDR3 spells CAILSPTGNYGYTF. The CDR3 DNA reads TGTGCCATCTTATCGCCGACAGGGAACTATGGCTACACCTTC. The chain joins TRBV10-3 to TRBJ1-2; 7 bases fit TRBD1. Germline CDR1 reads ENHRY; CDR2 reads SYGVKD. V shed 8 bases and J 2 bases; nucleotides not matched to a gene: 8. This CDR3 comprises 14 residues.

V gene TRBV10-3 combines with J gene TRBJ1-1; 7 bases are a match to TRBD1. V gave up 7 bases and J gave up 2 bases; unmatched junction bases: 7. The CDR3 has 14 amino acids. CDR1 is ENHRY and CDR2 is SYGVKD in the germline V gene. CDR3 protein: CAIKGQGENTEAFF. The CDR3 DNA is TGTGCCATCAAGGGTCAGGGGGAAAACACTGAAGCTTTCTTT.

This clone was recorded once. The chain joins TRBV27 to TRBJ1-1, with D tentatively TRBD1 (5 bases). Trimming removed 2 bases at V and 7 bases at J, with 11 bases between. This CDR3 is 13 amino acids long. CDR1 is MNHEY and CDR2 is SMNVEV in the germline V gene (reference sequence). The CDR3 spells CASSLPGNGEAFF. The CDR3, as DNA: TGTGCCAGCAGTTTACCAGGGAACGGTGAAGCTTTCTTT.

The chain links TRBV18 to TRBJ2-2; 9 bases are shared with TRBD1. CDR3 length equals 14 residues. After removal of 6 bases from V and 7 bases from J, the junction contained 6 bases not matched to a gene. Germline CDR1 and CDR2: KGHSH and LQKENI. The CDR3 DNA reads as TGTGCCAGCTCCGCGACAGGGGGGAACGGGGAGCTGTTTTTT. Amino acid sequence: CASSATGGNGELFF.

This clone was seen only a few times. The chain is built from TRBV11-2 and TRBJ1-1, with D hard to call. V lost 0 bases, J lost 4 bases, and 3 bases lay in between. This CDR3 is built from 12 residues. Germline CDR1 SGHAT, CDR2 FQNNGV. CDR3 nucleotides: TGTGCCAGCAGCTTAGACATCACTGAAGCTTTCTTT. The encoded protein is CASSLDITEAFF.

The chain carries TRBV5-1 and TRBJ2-3, with D hard to call. Germline CDR1 SGHRS, CDR2 YFSETQ. The CDR3 runs 13 residues. V gave up 0 bases and J gave up 9 bases, with 11 bases separating them. The CDR3 bases are TGCGCCAGCAGCTTGGACGTTTTCGGGACGCAGTATTTT. It yields the protein CASSLDVFGTQYF.

The rearrangement joins TRBV5-1 to TRBJ2-5; D unresolved. Between the trimmed V and J ends, which lost 2 bases and 5 bases, there was a span of 7 bases. The CDR3 runs to 12 residues. Germline V lookup: CDR1 SGHRS, CDR2 YFSETQ. The CDR3 here is CASSFEVETQYF. The CDR3 DNA reads TGCGCCAGCAGCTTTGAGGTGGAGACCCAGTACTTC.

V is TRBV28 and J is TRBJ2-4, with D possibly TRBD2 on 7 matching bases. Trimming removed 10 bases from V and 9 bases from J, with 28 bases in between. The CDR3 loop spans 16 amino acids. CDR1 MDHEN and CDR2 SYDVKM come from the germline V gene. The CDR3 nucleotides read TGTGCCACCGTTCGGGGGGCGATTACCCCGCTCTCCATTCAGTACTTC. As protein: CATVRGAITPLSIQYF. The full variable domain, with the rest looked up from reference TRBV28 and TRBJ2-4, is DVKVTQSSRYLVKRTGEKVFLECVQDMDHENMFWYRQDPGLGLRLIYFSYDVKMKEKGDIPEGYSVSREKKERFSLILESASTNQTSMYLCATVRGAITPLSIQYFGAGTRLSVL.

The chain uses TRBV27 and TRBJ2-3, with TRBD2 matching 8 bases. Trimming at V came to 10 bases and at J to 1 base, leaving 7 bases not matched to a gene. Germline lookup yields CDR1 MNHEY and CDR2 SMNVEV (reference sequence). The CDR3 runs to 14 residues. The chain's CDR3 is CATKERGRTDTQYF. The CDR3 DNA reads as TGTGCCACCAAGGAGCGGGGGCGCACAGATACGCAGTATTTT.

The chain couples TRBV4-2 to TRBJ1-5; D perhaps matches TRBD1 (5 bases). Per the germline V gene, CDR1 is LGHNA and CDR2 is YNFKEQ. Deletions cut 0 bases from V and 6 bases from J, with 12 bases between. The CDR3 is 15 amino acids. The CDR3 region has the DNA TGTGCCAGCAGCCAAGAGGGGGGATCGGGTCAGCCCCAGCATTTT. Translated: CASSQEGGSGQPQHF.

The chain joins TRBV5-4 to TRBJ2-5; 9 bases agree with TRBD2. The CDR3 runs 15 residues. CDR1 is SGHNT and CDR2 is YYREEE in the germline V gene (reference sequence). The ends lost 4 bases at V and 3 bases at J; junction bases unmatched: 7. In nucleotides, the CDR3 is TGTGCCAGCAGCCCGACTAGCGGTTTTGAAGAGACCCAGTACTTC. Translating gives CASSPTSGFEETQYF.

The rearrangement joins TRBV2 to TRBJ2-7; D is undetermined. Germline CDR1 reads SNHLY; CDR2 reads FYNNEI. V was trimmed by 3 bases and J by 1 base, leaving 4 bases between them. The CDR3 consists of 12 residues. This CDR3 is CASSDRSYEQYF. CDR3 in DNA: TGTGCCAGCAGTGATCGGTCCTACGAGCAGTACTTC.

The chain employs TRBV10-3 and TRBJ2-2; TRBD2 is a possible D gene (5 bases). The germline V gene has CDR1 ENHRY and CDR2 SYGVKD. V was cut by 2 bases and J by 5 bases, with 6 bases left in between. The CDR3 covers 13 residues. The chain's CDR3 is CAISEGGTGELFF. CDR3 coding DNA: TGTGCCATCAGTGAGGGAGGTACCGGGGAGCTGTTTTTT.